This is a list of T cell receptor beta chains from one sample in a study of blood T cells in healthy people across ages. TCRdb re-analysed the 5' RACE reads in MiXCR, keeping a single row per CDR3 protein. The data show about 1 million distinct CDR3 sequences, around 45% seen once. Sequencing was performed on blood. The receptors derive from a woman aged 55-75 years in good health. The CDR3 runs from the conserved cysteine through the conserved F or W. Each record gives: D gene, V gene, clone size, J gene, CDR3 DNA, CDR3 protein. D genes are given only for firm matches. Clone size is stated in some rows and not others, as once, few, many or a class when expanded.

NA	TRBV27	NA	TRBJ2-5	TGTGCCAGCAGTTTATGGGACCAAGAGACCCAGTACTTC	CASSLWDQETQYF
NA	TRBV21-1	few	TRBJ1-2	TGTGCCAGCAGCAAAGGGTTAAAACGGCAATCCGTCGCCTATGGCTACACCTTC	CASSKGLKRQSVAYGYTF
TRBD2	TRBV9	few	TRBJ2-1	TGTGCCAGCAGCGTAGCCGGGACTAGTCCCCGAGATAGTGGGGGTAGGAATGAGCAGTTCTTC	CASSVAGTSPRDSGGRNEQFF
NA	TRBV27	NA	TRBJ2-3	TGTGCCAGCAGTTTATTCGGGGGGCTAAGCACAGATACGCAGTATTTT	CASSLFGGLSTDTQYF
NA	TRBV27	NA	TRBJ2-1	TGTGCCAGCAGTGATTGGGGACTCACAAATGAGCAGTTCTTC	CASSDWGLTNEQFF
TRBD1	TRBV3-1	once	TRBJ2-6	TGTGCCAGCAGCCCTGGCGGGACAGGGCACGACTCTGGGGCCAACGTCCTGACTTTC	CASSPGGTGHDSGANVLTF
NA	TRBV27	once	TRBJ2-1	TGTGCCAGCAGTTTTGAGGCTAGCCGGGGTGAGCAGTTCTTC	CASSFEASRGEQFF
NA	TRBV25-1	NA	TRBJ1-2	TGTGCCAGCAGGGGGCAGGGAGGAGAAAACTATGGCTACACCTTC	CASRGQGGENYGYTF
NA	TRBV12-3/TRBV12-4	once	TRBJ2-1	TGTGCCAGCAGGCCCAGGGATAGAAGTTTCAATGAGCAGTTCTTC	CASRPRDRSFNEQFF
TRBD2	TRBV7-2	once	TRBJ2-3	TGTGCCAGCAGCTTGTGGCTACCGGGACTAGGAGCAACAGATACGCAGTATTTT	CASSLWLPGLGATDTQYF
NA	TRBV14	NA	TRBJ2-7	TGTGCCAATCCGGGACACTGCTACGAGCAGTACTTC	CANPGHCYEQYF
NA	TRBV2	NA	TRBJ2-2	TGTGCCAGCAGTCCACTCGGGACCCTCGGGGAGCTGTTTTTT	CASSPLGTLGELFF
TRBD2	TRBV4-1	NA	TRBJ2-5	TGCGCCAGCAGCCTCCGGACTAGCGGGAGTTTGTACAATGAGCAGTACTTC	CASSLRTSGSLYNEQYF
TRBD2	TRBV5-1	NA	TRBJ2-1	TGCGCCAGCAGCGATCCCGGGACTAGCGGGGGGGAGTTCTTC	CASSDPGTSGGEFF
NA	TRBV21-1	NA	TRBJ2-1	TGTGCCAGCAGCACATCCAGGACAGGGGTTGTTGAGCAGTTCTTC	CASSTSRTGVVEQFF
TRBD1	TRBV20-1	NA	TRBJ2-7	TGCAGTGCCCCAGGGGACAGCTCCTACAATGAGCAGTACTTC	CSAPGDSSYNEQYF
TRBD1	TRBV5-5	NA	TRBJ2-4	TGTGCCAGCAGCGCTGCCGGGACAGTTGGCATTCAGTACTTC	CASSAAGTVGIQYF
NA	TRBV12-3/TRBV12-4	many	TRBJ1-5	TGTGCCAGCAGTTTAGGGACGAGCAATCAGCCCCAGCATTTT	CASSLGTSNQPQHF
NA	TRBV20-1	NA	TRBJ2-3	TGCAGTGCTAGTTCCGGGAGAGCAGATACGCAGTATTTT	CSASSGRADTQYF
NA	TRBV12-3/TRBV12-4	NA	TRBJ2-2	TGTGCCAGCAGTTTTCCCGGGGAGCTGTTTTTT	CASSFPGELFF
NA	TRBV21-1	NA	TRBJ2-7	TGTGCCAGCAGCAAAGAGCGGACTCAAACCTACGAGCAGTACTTC	CASSKERTQTYEQYF
NA	TRBV5-1	NA	TRBJ2-3	TGCGCCTGCAGGATAGGGGGGATCACAGATACGCAGTATTTT	CACRIGGITDTQYF
NA	TRBV28	NA	TRBJ2-7	TGTGCCAGCAGTTTAGGTGACCGGGACGGAACCTACGAGCAGTACTTC	CASSLGDRDGTYEQYF
NA	TRBV10-2	once	TRBJ2-3	TGCGCCAGCACCCCCTTCAGGAGTAGCACAGATACGCAGTATTTT	CASTPFRSSTDTQYF
TRBD2	TRBV27	once	TRBJ2-7	TGTGCCAGCAGTTATCCGGGACTAACTTCCGAGCAGTACTTC	CASSYPGLTSEQYF
TRBD1	TRBV20-1	few	TRBJ2-3	TGCAGTGCTAGAGATCAACGGACAGGGCGCACAGATACGCAGTATTTT	CSARDQRTGRTDTQYF
TRBD2	TRBV7-3	NA	TRBJ2-1	TGTGCCAGCAGCTTAGGACTAGCCCGAACGGGGTACAATGAGCAGTTCTTC	CASSLGLARTGYNEQFF
NA	TRBV25-1	NA	TRBJ2-7	TGTGCCAGCAGTGAATATGTTTCCAGCTACGAGCAGTACTTC	CASSEYVSSYEQYF
TRBD1	TRBV28	NA	TRBJ2-7	TGTGCCAGCAGCCCCATGTACAGGGGGAGGCTCTACGAGCAGTACTTC	CASSPMYRGRLYEQYF
NA	TRBV24-1	NA	TRBJ2-5	TGTGCCACCAGTGAAAATTATCCAGGGACCCAGTACTTC	CATSENYPGTQYF
NA	TRBV20-1	NA	TRBJ2-1	TGCAGTGCTAGAGAACACGGGAGCGGAAAGAGGTACAATGAGCAGTTCTTC	CSAREHGSGKRYNEQFF
NA	TRBV5-1	NA	TRBJ2-1	TGCGCCAGCGACCGAGACGGGATCTACAATGAGCAGTTCTTC	CASDRDGIYNEQFF
TRBD1	TRBV25-1	few	TRBJ2-7	TGTGCCAGCAGTGGCAACCACAGGGGCTTGGTCGAGCAGTACTTC	CASSGNHRGLVEQYF
NA	TRBV15	few	TRBJ1-2	TGTGCCACCAGCAGAGATTTAAGGGATTACTATGGCTACACCTTC	CATSRDLRDYYGYTF
NA	TRBV7-9	NA	TRBJ2-7	TGTGCCAGCAGCCGGACAGTAGATCTATACGAGCAGTACTTC	CASSRTVDLYEQYF
TRBD2	TRBV12-3/TRBV12-4	NA	TRBJ2-7	TGTGCCAGCAGGGGACTAGCGGGCCGCTACTACGAGCAGTACTTC	CASRGLAGRYYEQYF
NA	TRBV2	NA	TRBJ2-4	TGTGCCAGCCAGGATAGGGGAAACATTCAGTACTTC	CASQDRGNIQYF
NA	TRBV4-2	NA	TRBJ1-1	TGTGCCAGCAGCCAAGAATTACAGGGAAATACTGAAGCTTTCTTT	CASSQELQGNTEAFF
NA	TRBV20-1	many	TRBJ2-7	TGCAGTGCAAAAAAGGACGCCGACTACGAGCAGTACTTC	CSAKKDADYEQYF
NA	TRBV6-2/TRBV6-3	NA	TRBJ1-5	TGTGCCAGCAGTTACTCGGGCAGGAATCAGCCCCAGCATTTT	CASSYSGRNQPQHF
TRBD1	TRBV29-1	NA	TRBJ1-2	TGCAGCGTTGTAGGGGGCGGCTATGGCTACACCTTC	CSVVGGGYGYTF
TRBD1	TRBV5-1	many	TRBJ2-3	TGCGCCAGCAGCGACGGACAGGGCGCGGGAATGGATACGCAGTATTTT	CASSDGQGAGMDTQYF
NA	TRBV6-5	NA	TRBJ2-3	TGTGCCAGCAGTTACGGCAGGGCCGTATTACCAGATACGCAGTATTTT	CASSYGRAVLPDTQYF
TRBD1	TRBV12-3/TRBV12-4	few	TRBJ2-7	TGTGCCAGCAGTCCCGACAGGGTTTACGAGCAGTACTTC	CASSPDRVYEQYF
NA	TRBV7-3	few	TRBJ2-5	TGTGCCAGCAGCTTAACAGGGTATGAGTACCAAGAGACCCAGTACTTC	CASSLTGYEYQETQYF
TRBD2	TRBV27	once	TRBJ2-5	TGTGCCAGCAGCGGGACTAGCGGGGGGTTGGAGACCCAGTACTTC	CASSGTSGGLETQYF